These 17 T cell receptor beta chains came from one sample sequenced in a study of CD8 T cells in Susac syndrome. Random hexamers were used to reverse transcribe the RNA input (about 0.5 to 1 ug). Each CDR3 protein gets one entry after TCRdb re-called the immunoSEQ multiplex PCR reads with MiXCR. The table includes some 100,000 distinct CDR3 sequences, about nine tenths detected once. Material for sequencing was CD4+ T cells from PBMCs. Source of these receptors: a human donor in good health.

The chain combines TRBV20-1 with TRBJ2-5; 9 positions agree with TRBD2. Germline V CDR1 and CDR2: DFQATT, SNEGSKA (reference sequence). This CDR3 has 15 amino acids. With V trimmed by 3 bases and J by 1 base, 6 bases remained unmatched. The CDR3 loop is CSASRLAVSQETQYF. CDR3 nucleotide sequence: TGCAGTGCTAGTAGACTAGCGGTGAGCCAAGAGACCCAGTACTTC.

CDR3 sequence: CASSAGRRGGYEQYF. CDR3 DNA: TGTGCCAGTAGTGCAGGGCGAAGGGGCGGCTACGAGCAGTACTTC. The genes are TRBV19 and TRBJ2-7; maybe TRBD1 (5 bases). V shed 5 bases and J shed 3 bases, with 17 bases lying between them. The germline V gene has CDR1 LNHDA and CDR2 SQIVND (reference sequence). This CDR3 contains 15 residues.

The rearrangement joins TRBV6-1 to TRBJ2-2, with D perhaps matching TRBD1 (5 bases). V was shortened by 6 bases and J by 4 bases, with 9 bases between the two germline ends. Per germline, CDR1 MNHNS and CDR2 SASEGT. The CDR3 contains 13 residues. This CDR3 is CASRTQATGELFF. As DNA, the CDR3 is TGTGCCAGCAGGACACAGGCCACCGGGGAGCTGTTTTTT.

The chain couples TRBV7-2 to TRBJ2-2, with D perhaps TRBD2 (6 bases). This CDR3 region has 16 residues. V was shortened by 6 bases and J by 2 bases, with 16 bases between the two germline ends. CDR1 and CDR2 (germline): SGHTA, FQGNSA. As DNA, the CDR3 is TGTGCCAGCAGTTCTCCCGGGACTTCTAACACCGGGGAGCTGTTTTTT. Its translation is CASSSPGTSNTGELFF. Supplemented by reference TRBV7-2 and TRBJ2-2, the full variable domain reads GAGVSQSPSNKVTEKGKDVELRCDPISGHTALYWYRQSLGQGLEFLIYFQGNSAPDKSGLPSDRFSAERTGGSVSTLTIQRTQQEDSAVYLCASSSPGTSNTGELFFGEGSRLTVL.

The V gene is TRBV29-1, the J gene TRBJ2-1; 9 bases agree with TRBD1. After removal of 5 bases from V and 6 bases from J, the junction contained 5 bases not matched to a gene. The germline CDR1 and CDR2 sequences are SQVTM and ANQGSEA. The CDR3 contains 13 residues. CDR3 protein: CSVRDRVINEQFF. The CDR3 coding sequence is TGCAGCGTTCGGGACAGGGTTATCAATGAGCAGTTCTTC.

The chain uses TRBV6-5 and TRBJ1-1; D not certain. The CDR3 sequence is 13 residues long. Germline-derived CDR1 and CDR2 are MNHEY and SVGAGI. The V end lost 2 bases, the J end lost 4 bases, and 8 bases lay between the germline ends. CDR3 coding DNA: TGTGCCAGCAGTTACCTTGGGCCCACTGAAGCTTTCTTT. Its translation: CASSYLGPTEAFF.

The chain has TRBV6-2 or TRBV6-3 and TRBJ2-7; 13 bases fit TRBD2. Germline values: CDR1 MNHEY, CDR2 SVGEGT. After removal of 7 bases from V and 5 bases from J, the junction contained 11 bases not matched to a gene. The CDR3 sequence is 16 residues long. CDR3 protein: CASIKPGLAGTHEQYF. In DNA, the CDR3 is TGTGCCAGCATCAAACCGGGACTAGCGGGAACCCACGAGCAGTACTTC.

The CDR3 coding sequence is TGTGCCAGCAGGCCCACCCGACAGCTCCTGCAAGAGACCCAGTACTTC. Protein product: CASRPTRQLLQETQYF. The chain carries TRBV6-2 or TRBV6-3 and TRBJ2-5; TRBD1 might be the D (5 bases). Trimming stripped 6 bases from V and 2 bases from J, with 19 bases between. The CDR3 consists of 16 residues. CDR1 is MNHEY, CDR2 SVGEGT, per germline.

The chain couples TRBV28 to TRBJ2-4; D is possibly TRBD1 (6 bases). Germline CDR1 reads MDHEN; CDR2 reads SYDVKM. The CDR3 is 14 residues long. Trimming pared 1 base from V and 5 bases from J, leaving 9 bases between. CDR3 in amino acids: CASSLSGVQNIQYF. CDR3 nucleotides: TGTGCCAGCAGTTTATCAGGGGTCCAAAACATTCAGTACTTC.

V is TRBV7-9 and J is TRBJ2-1; 8 bases fit TRBD1. The V and J ends lost 3 bases and 9 bases, in that order; junction bases with no gene match: 4. This CDR3 contains 13 residues. CDR1 is SEHNR, CDR2 FQNEAQ, per germline (reference sequence). The CDR3 DNA reads as TGTGCCAGCAGCTTTGACAGGGGAGGTGAGCAGTTCTTC. Protein: CASSFDRGGEQFF.

The chain couples TRBV14 to TRBJ1-2; D is unresolved. Looked up from germline, CDR1 is SGHDN and CDR2 is FVKESK. The CDR3 sequence is 16 residues long. Trimming took off 2 bases at V and 1 base at J, with 14 bases between the two ends. Written as DNA, the CDR3 is TGTGCCAGCAGCCAAAAAAGGGAGACTCTTAACTATGGCTACACCTTC. Amino acid sequence: CASSQKRETLNYGYTF.

The chain combines TRBV20-1 with TRBJ2-2; 8 bases line up with TRBD1. Germline V gene data show CDR1 as DFQATT and CDR2 as SNEGSKA (reference sequence). The length of the CDR3 is 13 residues. Losses at the gene ends were 7 bases for V and 7 bases for J; bases not matched to a gene: 8. DNA of the CDR3: TGCAGTGGACAGGGGATACTCGGCGGGGAGCTGTTTTTT. This sequence encodes CSGQGILGGELFF.

The chain couples TRBV10-3 to TRBJ1-1; perhaps TRBD1 as D (6 bases). Looked up from germline, CDR1 is ENHRY and CDR2 is SYGVKD. This CDR3 has 13 amino acids. Trimming took off 4 bases at V and 3 bases at J, with 9 bases between the two ends. The CDR3 spells CAISANRDTEAFF. As DNA, the CDR3 is TGTGCCATCAGTGCCAACAGGGACACTGAAGCTTTCTTT.

The genes are TRBV15 and TRBJ1-2, with 9 nucleotides matching TRBD1. V trimming: 8 bases; J trimming: 4 bases; junction bases outside the gene matches: 11. From germline, CDR1 is LNHNV and CDR2 YYDKDF (reference sequence). This CDR3 region has 15 residues. Here the CDR3 DNA reads TGTGCCACCCTTAACACAGGGGGCGAATTCTATGGCTACACCTTC. Translation: CATLNTGGEFYGYTF. Based on the CDR3 plus reference TRBV15 and TRBJ1-2, the full variable domain is DAMVIQNPRYQVTQFGKPVTLSCSQTLNHNVMYWYQQKSSQAPKLLFHYYDKDFNNEADTPDNFQSRRPNTSFCFLDIRSPGLGDTAMYLCATLNTGGEFYGYTFGSGTRLTVV.

The genes are TRBV6-5 and TRBJ2-1, with TRBD2 identical over 7 bases. Unmatched junction bases numbered 4, after V lost 7 bases and J lost 4 bases. The CDR3 is made up of 13 amino acids. Germline-derived CDR1 and CDR2 are MNHEY and SVGAGI. The CDR3 DNA follows: TGTGCCAGCACCAACGGGGGGTACAATGAGCAGTTCTTC. This gives the protein CASTNGGYNEQFF.

The J gene is TRBJ1-1, the V gene TRBV29-1, with a weak D call TRBD1 (6 bases). This CDR3 contains 13 residues. V gave up 7 bases and J gave up 5 bases, with 17 bases separating them. Germline V gene data show CDR1 as SQVTM and CDR2 as ANQGSEA. As DNA, the CDR3 is TGCAGCGCAAAACAGGGCGATAAGACTGAAGCTTTCTTT. Residues: CSAKQGDKTEAFF.

The chain has TRBV9 and TRBJ2-3; unclear D gene. Per germline, CDR1 SGDLS and CDR2 YYNGEE. The ends were cut back, 0 bases at V and 1 base at J, with 9 bases in the middle. The CDR3 consists of 15 residues. In DNA form, the CDR3 reads TGTGCCAGCAGCGTAGCGGCGGACCGCACAGATACGCAGTATTTT. Translating it yields CASSVAADRTDTQYF.